The 20 T cell receptor beta chains below come from one sample, sequenced in a study of T cells in Graves' hyperthyroidism and ophthalmopathy. Amplification of TCR beta CDR3 regions was performed using RNA transcripts as template. The TCR CDR3 was amplified in a first-round RT-PCR using the HTBI primer set. MiXCR, run by TCRdb on the multiplex PCR reads, gives a single entry per CDR3 protein. The sample lists some 570,000 distinct CDR3 sequences, 15% to 20% occurring once. Sequencing was done on a sample of blood. Receptor source: a woman under 30 with Graves' ophthalmopathy.

This clonotype was recorded many times. The chain links TRBV2 to TRBJ2-3; D is undetermined. The CDR3 is made up of 12 amino acids. Germline lookup yields CDR1 SNHLY and CDR2 FYNNEI. V shed 6 bases and J shed 2 bases, with 6 bases lying between them. DNA of the CDR3: TGTGCCAGCAGCCGTCTCACAGATACGCAGTATTTT. Encoded protein: CASSRLTDTQYF.

With respect to this clonotype: This may be a read error, as it is one base from a much larger clone. The genes are TRBV11-3 and TRBJ2-2; 9 bases are shared with TRBD1. Germline V gene lookup returns CDR1 SGHNT and CDR2 YENEEA. CDR3 size: 15 residues. In DNA, the CDR3 is TGTGCCAGCAGCTCGGAGAGACAGGGGGAGGGGGAGCTGTCTTTT. The encoded protein is CASSSERQGEGELSF.

This clonotype was seen a handful of times. This chain uses TRBV5-1 with TRBJ2-5; 8 bases map to TRBD2. The CDR3 runs 15 residues. After removal of 0 bases from V and 5 bases from J, the junction contained 6 bases not matched to a gene. Looked up from germline, CDR1 is SGHRS and CDR2 is YFSETQ. CDR3 sequence reads: CASSLGDPGGETQYF. CDR3 coding DNA: TGCGCCAGCAGCTTGGGGGACCCGGGAGGGGAGACCCAGTACTTC.

This clonotype was seen many times. V usage is TRBV7-2 and J usage is TRBJ2-1; D not certain. The germline V and J ends were trimmed by 5 bases and 0 bases, with 5 bases remaining between them. CDR3 length: 13 amino acids. CDR1 is SGHTA, CDR2 FQGNSA, per germline. CDR3 loop: CASSRFSYNEQFF. The CDR3 region has the DNA TGTGCCAGCAGCCGTTTCTCCTACAATGAGCAGTTCTTC.

In its sample, this clonotype was seen many times. The chain links TRBV15 to TRBJ1-2, with a possible D match to TRBD1 (6 bases). Germline V gives CDR1 LNHNV, CDR2 YYDKDF (reference sequence). The CDR3 spans 15 residues. Trimming took 1 base from V and 4 from J, leaving 13 bases between them. For the CDR3, the DNA is TGTGCCACCAGCAGAGTAGGACAGCTATTCTATGGCTACACCTTC. Translating gives CATSRVGQLFYGYTF.

At least ten counts were recorded for this clonotype. The J gene is TRBJ1-1, the V gene TRBV30, with D hard to call. Germline lookup yields CDR1 GTSNPN and CDR2 SVGIG (reference sequence). This CDR3 has 13 residues. Trimming cost V 0 bases and J 7 bases, with 12 bases left between them. Here the CDR3 reads CAWSVSGKNEAFF. In nucleotides, the CDR3 is TGTGCCTGGAGTGTCTCTGGGAAAAATGAAGCTTTCTTT.

This clonotype has at least ten counts. The chain couples TRBV2 to TRBJ1-1; perhaps TRBD1 as D (6 bases). V was shortened by 10 bases and J by 1 base, with 13 bases between the two germline ends. The germline CDR1 and CDR2 sequences are SNHLY and FYNNEI. CDR3 length equals 13 residues. CDR3 sequence: CATPGAGNTEAFF. DNA for the CDR3: TGTGCCACCCCGGGGGCGGGGAACACTGAAGCTTTCTTT. Variable domain in full (rest from reference TRBV2 and TRBJ1-1): EPEVTQTPSHQVTQMGQEVILRCVPISNHLYFYWYRQILGQKVEFLVSFYNNEISEKSEIFDDQFSVERPDGSNFTLKIRSTKLEDSAMYFCATPGAGNTEAFFGQGTRLTVV.

This clonotype was recorded many times. This chain links TRBV30 with TRBJ1-1; no clear D gene. Trimming removed 3 bases from V and 4 bases from J, with 6 bases in between. From germline, CDR1 is GTSNPN and CDR2 SVGIG (reference sequence). CDR3 length equals 11 residues. For the CDR3, the DNA is TGTGCCTGGAGAAGGACCACTGAAGCTTTCTTT. Translated: CAWRRTTEAFF.

This clonotype was counted a few times. V is TRBV28 and J is TRBJ1-5; weak D call: TRBD1 (5 bases). Trimming removed 6 bases from V and 1 base from J, with 13 bases in between. This CDR3 has 15 amino acids. Per the germline V gene, CDR1 is MDHEN and CDR2 is SYDVKM. The CDR3 loop reads CASSSPGLSNQPQHF. In nucleotides, the CDR3 is TGTGCCAGCAGCTCCCCGGGACTAAGCAATCAGCCCCAGCATTTT.

This clonotype was detected ten times or more. The chain links TRBV6-1 to TRBJ2-5, with D unresolved. Germline CDR1 MNHNS, CDR2 SASEGT. The V end was cut by 5 bases, the J end by 7 bases, with 11 bases between. The CDR3 extends over 12 amino acids. CDR3 sequence (DNA): TGTGCCAGCAGTCCCCAAGTAGGGACCCAGTACTTC. Residues: CASSPQVGTQYF.

V usage is TRBV7-3 and J usage is TRBJ2-7, with D possibly being TRBD1 (6 bases). The CDR3 is made up of 17 amino acids. Trimming took 4 bases from V and 4 from J, leaving 23 bases between them. Germline V gives CDR1 SGHTA, CDR2 FQGTGA. The CDR3 coding sequence is TGTGCCAGCAGCTCTGTTTCCGTCGTTACTACAGGGTACGAGCAGTACTTC. Its protein is CASSSVSVVTTGYEQYF.

The rearrangement joins TRBV11-2 to TRBJ1-5, with D unresolved. Trimming pared 5 bases from V and 1 base from J, leaving 24 bases between. Germline assignment: CDR1 SGHAT and CDR2 FQNNGV. The CDR3 is 19 amino acids. For the CDR3, the DNA is TGTGCCAGCAGCACCCCCCGGCGGCAGGAGGTTAAGAGCAATCAGCCCCAGCATTTT. Translation: CASSTPRRQEVKSNQPQHF.

This clonotype was recorded at least ten times. The chain couples TRBV28 to TRBJ1-1; D is unclear. CDR1 is MDHEN, CDR2 SYDVKM, per germline. There are 13 residues in the CDR3. The germline V and J ends were trimmed by 5 bases and 7 bases, with 14 bases remaining between them. In DNA, the CDR3 is TGTGCCAGCAGTCCGACCGAAGGTGATGAAGCTTTCTTT. Translating it yields CASSPTEGDEAFF.

This clonotype was seen at least ten times. V gene TRBV12-3 or TRBV12-4 combines with J gene TRBJ2-7; 7 bases line up with TRBD2. The CDR3 is 15 residues long. V was pared by 6 bases and J by 5 bases, with 13 bases of the junction left unmatched. CDR3 amino acids: CASSPAGLRQDEQYF. For the CDR3, the DNA is TGTGCCAGCAGCCCAGCGGGACTAAGGCAGGACGAGCAGTACTTC.

The chain is built from TRBV6-5 and TRBJ2-2, with a possible D match to TRBD1 (6 bases). This CDR3 comprises 15 residues. Germline V gene sequence: CDR1 MNHEY, CDR2 SVGAGI. V dropped 3 bases and J dropped 1 base, with 9 bases sitting between them. The CDR3 coding sequence is TGTGCCAGCAGTTATGGGACATGGAACACCGGGGAGCTGTTTTTT. It specifies CASSYGTWNTGELFF.

This clonotype was found many times. The rearrangement uses TRBV2 and TRBJ2-1, with D hard to call. In germline, CDR1 is SNHLY, CDR2 FYNNEI. The V end lost 4 bases, the J end lost 0 bases, and 10 bases lay between the germline ends. The CDR3 consists of 15 residues. The CDR3 spells CASSAVISSYNEQFF. The CDR3 DNA is TGTGCCAGCAGTGCCGTCATCAGCTCCTACAATGAGCAGTTCTTC.

This clonotype has just a few counts. The chain links TRBV5-1 to TRBJ2-1; D remains ambiguous. This CDR3 is 13 amino acids long. Germline CDR1 reads SGHRS; CDR2 reads YFSETQ. The V end lost 2 bases, the J end lost 1 base, and 4 bases lay between the germline ends. The CDR3 loop is CASSLKSYNEQFF. The CDR3 DNA sequence: TGCGCCAGCAGCTTAAAGTCCTACAATGAGCAGTTCTTC.

This clonotype showed up many times. The J gene is TRBJ2-5, the V gene TRBV28; 9 positions agree with TRBD2. V lost 5 bases and J lost 2; bases outside the gene matches: 6. The CDR3 runs 15 residues. Germline V gene lookup returns CDR1 MDHEN and CDR2 SYDVKM. CDR3 region: CASSLLTSGQETQYF. The CDR3 bases are TGTGCCAGCAGTCTACTAACTAGCGGGCAAGAGACCCAGTACTTC.

This clonotype was found many times. V gene TRBV7-2 combines with J gene TRBJ2-5; D ambiguous. CDR1 is SGHTA and CDR2 is FQGNSA in the germline V gene. The CDR3 is 14 amino acids. The ends were cut back, 2 bases at V and 2 bases at J, with 9 bases in the middle. The DNA for the CDR3 is TGTGCCAGCAGCTTACCGGGTAGTCAAGAGACCCAGTACTTC. This gives the protein CASSLPGSQETQYF.

V is TRBV6-5 and J is TRBJ2-1; TRBD2 aligns across 7 bases. The CDR3 runs to 16 residues. CDR1 is MNHEY and CDR2 is SVGAGI in the germline V gene. The J segment lost 4 bases and the V segment lost 2 bases, leaving 8 bases of the junction unmatched. The CDR3 is CASSYPAGGGYNEQFF. In DNA, the CDR3 is TGTGCCAGCAGTTACCCCGCCGGGGGAGGGTACAATGAGCAGTTCTTC.